This TCR beta chain is drawn from a study of blood T cells in healthy people across ages. Whole-study results and caveats: Researchers said unsorted PBMCs prevented a conclusive naive versus antigen-experienced comparison. In older individuals, TCR beta diversity per million T cells was lower, falling roughly linearly with age.

Peripheral blood from each donor was collected in a volume of 8 to 10 milliliters. There are a few counts of this clonotype. Its target is unknown. CDR3 size: 16 residues. V lost 4 bases to trimming and J lost 0 bases; unmatched junction nucleotides: 4. Germline-derived CDR1 and CDR2 are SGHAT and FQNNGV. A second about 7 to 11 cycle PCR used barcoded and J-beta primers. TCRdb fed the 5' RACE reads into MiXCR, producing one record per CDR3 protein. This sample has some 900,000 distinct CDR3 sequences; roughly 48% occur once, and the top ten carry roughly 13%. This chain connects TRBV11-2 to TRBJ2-1, with TRBD1 matching 9 bases. This receptor was identified in a man aged 30-40 years in good health. The sequencing sample was made of blood. CDR3 coding DNA: TGTGCCAGCAGCTATGGGACAGGGAGCTCCTACAATGAGCAGTTCTTC. It yields the protein CASSYGTGSSYNEQFF.